The 24 T cell receptor beta chains reported below all come from one sample, sequenced in a study of cytomegalovirus exposure and HLA in healthy donors. This PCR relied on a set of 60 Vbeta primers and 13 Jbeta primers. Measured with immunoSEQ multiplex PCR; TCRdb has only the in-frame clones, and not every one. Altogether around 89,000 clones are present, about 74% being singletons, with the ten largest covering about 3.1%. Sequencing input: PBMCs. The receptors were sampled from a man in his forties in good health and CMV-seronegative.

V and J are TRBV7-8 and TRBJ1-5; D is unresolved. Germline V gene data show CDR1 as SGHVS and CDR2 as FQNEAQ. This CDR3 has 15 residues. The ends were cut back, 5 bases at V and 0 bases at J, with 11 bases in the middle. The CDR3 DNA reads TGTGCCAGCAGCCCGTCGGAGCTTAGCAATCAGCCCCAGCATTTT. Translated: CASSPSELSNQPQHF.

This clone was recorded once. The V call is TRBV7-3, the J call TRBJ2-1, with 7 bases lining up with TRBD1. Trimming took 1 base from V and 7 from J; bases not matched to a gene: 10. The length of the CDR3 is 16 residues. Germline CDR1 is SGHTA and CDR2 is FQGTGA. CDR3 residues: CASSLRVSGGGNEQFF. CDR3 DNA: TGTGCCAGCAGCTTAAGGGTCTCAGGGGGTGGTAATGAGCAGTTCTTC.

V is TRBV9 and J is TRBJ1-5; TRBD1 agrees at 10 bases. Germline V gives CDR1 SGDLS, CDR2 YYNGEE. This CDR3 is built from 15 residues. J was trimmed by 5 bases and V by 6 bases; bases with no gene match: 8. The CDR3 DNA reads as TGTGCCAGCAATCGACAGGGGGCATTCGATCAGCCCCAGCATTTT. Translated, it gives CASNRQGAFDQPQHF. The complete variable domain, with remaining parts taken from reference TRBV9 and TRBJ1-5, reads DSGVTQTPKHLITATGQRVTLRCSPRSGDLSVYWYQQSLDQGLQFLIQYYNGEERAKGNILERFSAQQFPDLHSELNLSSLELGDSALYFCASNRQGAFDQPQHFGDGTRLSIL.

The rearrangement joins TRBV30 to TRBJ2-5, with TRBD2 matching over 9 bases. CDR1 and CDR2 from the germline V gene are GTSNPN and SVGIG (reference sequence). The CDR3 spans 13 residues. V lost 1 base and J lost 10; bases outside the gene matches: 7. The CDR3 region has the DNA TGTGCCTGGAGTGAGGCGGGGGGGCAGGGCCAGTACTTC. Its protein is CAWSEAGGQGQYF.

This clone was seen once. This sequence joins TRBV19 and TRBJ1-4, with D tentatively TRBD1 (6 bases). The germline V gene has CDR1 LNHDA and CDR2 SQIVND (reference sequence). This CDR3 is built from 16 residues. Trimming took off 5 bases at V and 3 bases at J, with 16 bases between the two ends. The CDR3 here is CASSAPVQGPNEKLFF. CDR3 in DNA: TGTGCCAGTAGTGCCCCGGTACAGGGTCCTAATGAAAAACTGTTTTTT.

CDR3 amino acids: CASSLDGNYGYTF. CDR3 DNA sequence: TGTGCCAGCAGTCTAGACGGCAACTATGGCTACACCTTC. The chain couples TRBV28 to TRBJ1-2; no firm D call. Germline V gene lookup returns CDR1 MDHEN and CDR2 SYDVKM. V shed 5 bases and J shed 2 bases, with 9 bases lying between them. This CDR3 comprises 13 residues.

The chain recombines TRBV7-9 with TRBJ1-3, with TRBD1 as a possible D gene (6 bases). Germline values: CDR1 SEHNR, CDR2 FQNEAQ (reference sequence). The germline V and J ends were trimmed by 5 bases and 4 bases, with 18 bases remaining between them. The CDR3 extends over 16 amino acids. CDR3 amino acids: CASSGAHRETGNTIYF. The DNA for the CDR3 is TGTGCCAGCAGCGGGGCGCACAGGGAGACCGGAAACACCATATATTTT.

This chain joins TRBV4-2 and TRBJ2-5, with 10 bases identical to TRBD2. This CDR3 region has 19 residues. The V segment lost 0 bases and the J segment 5 bases; nucleotides outside the gene matches: 15. Germline CDR1 reads LGHNA; CDR2 reads YNFKEQ. The CDR3 here is CASSQDWIVAGGSPETQYF. For the CDR3, the DNA is TGTGCCAGCAGCCAAGATTGGATTGTAGCGGGGGGCTCCCCGGAGACCCAGTACTTC.

The chain joins TRBV5-4 to TRBJ2-1; TRBD2 aligns across 14 bases. CDR3 size: 16 residues. Germline-derived CDR1 and CDR2 are SGHNT and YYREEE (reference sequence). The ends lost 4 bases at V and 5 bases at J; junction bases unmatched: 5. The CDR3 DNA is TGTGCCAGCAGCACGACTAGCGGGGGGGTTAACAATGAGCAGTTCTTC. Amino acids: CASSTTSGGVNNEQFF.

This rearrangement joins TRBV19 to TRBJ1-1, with D perhaps TRBD1 (5 bases). Between the trimmed V and J ends, which lost 3 bases and 0 bases, there was a span of 8 bases. The CDR3 runs 14 residues. Germline V gene lookup returns CDR1 LNHDA and CDR2 SQIVND (reference sequence). In nucleotides, the CDR3 is TGTGCCAGTAGTATCACAGGAGTGAACACTGAAGCTTTCTTT. Residues: CASSITGVNTEAFF.

The chain has TRBV12-5 and TRBJ1-1, with D uncertain. From germline, CDR1 is LGHNT and CDR2 FRNRAP. The CDR3 is 13 amino acids. V dropped 2 bases and J dropped 10 bases, with 14 bases sitting between them. This chain's CDR3 is CASGLLPGGIAFF. As DNA, the CDR3 is TGTGCTAGTGGTTTGTTACCGGGAGGGATAGCTTTCTTT.

The chain uses TRBV30 and TRBJ2-7; 8 bases are a match to TRBD2. Germline V CDR1 and CDR2: GTSNPN, SVGIG (reference sequence). CDR3 length equals 14 residues. Trimming removed 0 bases from V and 4 bases from J; junction bases left unmatched: 5. The CDR3 DNA reads TGTGCCTGGAGTGTTTGGCGGGGGGCTTACGAGCAGTACTTC. Protein sequence: CAWSVWRGAYEQYF.

This clone was seen a handful of times. The V call is TRBV2, the J call TRBJ2-3, with D uncertain. Germline assignment: CDR1 SNHLY and CDR2 FYNNEI. The CDR3 totals 12 residues. V was clipped by 2 bases and J by 13 bases, with 13 bases between them. The CDR3 DNA is TGTGCCAGCAGTGAAATCAGGCCAGGAAAGTATTTT. It codes for CASSEIRPGKYF. Together with reference TRBV2 and TRBJ2-3, the CDR3 gives the full variable domain: EPEVTQTPSHQVTQMGQEVILRCVPISNHLYFYWYRQILGQKVEFLVSFYNNEISEKSEIFDDQFSVERPDGSNFTLKIRSTKLEDSAMYFCASSEIRPGKYFGPGTRLTVL.

This clone was counted a few times. CDR3 nucleotide sequence: TGTGCCAGCAGCTTAGTAGGCCAGGGGTTATACGAGCAGTACTTC. Encoded protein: CASSLVGQGLYEQYF. The chain uses TRBV7-6 and TRBJ2-5, with TRBD1 as a possible D gene (6 bases). The end of the DNA is better explained by TRBJ2-7, so the J call may be wrong. Per the germline V gene, CDR1 is SGHVS and CDR2 is FNYEAQ. This CDR3 is built from 15 residues.

The count of this clone is one. The chain joins TRBV28 to TRBJ1-2, with 9 positions matching TRBD1. With V trimmed by 5 bases and J by 6 bases, 4 bases remained unmatched. The germline gives CDR1 MDHEN, CDR2 SYDVKM. The CDR3 length is 13 residues. The CDR3 is CASSPRTGDGYTF. CDR3 nucleotide sequence: TGTGCCAGCAGTCCTCGGACAGGGGATGGCTACACCTTC.

The V call is TRBV27, the J call TRBJ2-2; 12 bases agree with TRBD1. This CDR3 contains 17 residues. V lost 4 bases, J lost 6 bases, and 9 bases stayed unmatched. Germline V lookup: CDR1 MNHEY, CDR2 SMNVEV (reference sequence). DNA of the CDR3: TGTGCCAGCAGTTGGGTGGGGGGACAGGGGGCTGCCGGGGAGCTGTTTTTT. Its protein is CASSWVGGQGAAGELFF.

This rearrangement joins TRBV28 to TRBJ1-1, with 7 bases aligning to TRBD1. Germline lookup yields CDR1 MDHEN and CDR2 SYDVKM. Trimming cost V 3 bases and J 2 bases; bases outside gene matches: 9. The CDR3 loop spans 16 amino acids. DNA for the CDR3: TGTGCCAGCAGTTTTCGTAGCTGGGACAGTAACACTGAAGCTTTCTTT. Translated, it gives CASSFRSWDSNTEAFF.

V is TRBV27 and J is TRBJ1-2; tentatively, D is TRBD1 (5 bases). CDR3 size: 13 residues. V lost 5 bases to trimming and J lost 3 bases, with 10 bases between them. Germline CDR1 is MNHEY and CDR2 is SMNVEV (reference sequence). This chain's CDR3 is CASSEQGYYGYTF. DNA of the CDR3: TGTGCCAGCAGTGAGCAGGGATACTATGGCTACACCTTC.

V usage is TRBV5-6 and J usage is TRBJ2-4; 7 nucleotides agree with TRBD1. The V segment lost 0 bases and the J segment 0 bases; nucleotides outside the gene matches: 3. This CDR3 has 16 amino acids. Germline CDR1 SGHDT, CDR2 YYEEEE. The CDR3 sequence: CASSLGTGLAKNIQYF. CDR3 bases: TGTGCCAGCAGCTTGGGGACAGGTCTAGCCAAAAACATTCAGTACTTC. Together with reference TRBV5-6 and TRBJ2-4, the CDR3 gives the full variable domain: DAGVTQSPTHLIKTRGQQVTLRCSPKSGHDTVSWYQQALGQGPQFIFQYYEEEERQRGNFPDRFSGHQFPNYSSELNVNALLLGDSALYLCASSLGTGLAKNIQYFGAGTRLSVL.

This chain connects TRBV7-3 to TRBJ1-2; D possibly corresponds to TRBD1 (6 bases). V lost 5 bases to trimming and J lost 4 bases, with 20 bases between them. Germline CDR1 reads SGHTA; CDR2 reads FQGTGA. CDR3 length: 16 residues. Written as DNA, the CDR3 is TGTGCCAGCAGCCCCCATTCGACAGGAAAGGTCTATGGCTACACCTTC. Encoded protein: CASSPHSTGKVYGYTF.

The rearrangement joins TRBV11-3 to TRBJ2-7; D might be TRBD1 (6 bases). Trimming removed 5 bases at V and 3 bases at J, with 20 bases between. Germline-derived CDR1 and CDR2 are SGHNT and YENEEA. The CDR3 spans 16 residues. The DNA for the CDR3 is TGTGCCAGCAGCCCAGTAGGCCCGAGGGACAACTACGAGCAGTACTTC. It is translated as CASSPVGPRDNYEQYF.

V usage is TRBV7-9 and J usage is TRBJ1-3; 7 positions match TRBD1. This CDR3 contains 15 residues. Germline V gene lookup returns CDR1 SEHNR and CDR2 FQNEAQ (reference sequence). J was trimmed by 5 bases and V by 5 bases; bases with no gene match: 9. As DNA, the CDR3 is TGTGCCAGCAGCGCGACAGGGCTTGGTAGAAACACCATATATTTT. This encodes CASSATGLGRNTIYF.

This chain joins TRBV7-9 and TRBJ2-3, with TRBD2 identical over 9 bases. This CDR3 is built from 17 residues. Germline V gene data show CDR1 as SEHNR and CDR2 as FQNEAQ (reference sequence). V gave up 6 bases and J gave up 2 bases; unmatched junction bases: 12. As DNA, the CDR3 is TGTGCCAGCAGACCCCCCCAGCGGGGGGCGAACACAGATACGCAGTATTTT. This translates into CASRPPQRGANTDTQYF.

The chain uses TRBV7-2 and TRBJ1-2; D perhaps matches TRBD1 (5 bases). Germline V gives CDR1 SGHTA, CDR2 FQGNSA. V was shortened by 0 bases and J by 4 bases, with 12 bases between the two germline ends. The CDR3 sequence is 15 residues long. The CDR3 bases are TGTGCCAGCAGCTTAGCGTTTGGGGCATTCTATGGCTACACCTTC. Translation: CASSLAFGAFYGYTF.